This T cell receptor (beta chain) originates from a study of T cells in localized non-small cell lung cancer. This CDR3 comprises 15 residues. V shed 7 bases, J shed 5 bases, and the junction held 10 bases outside the gene matches. Germline V gene sequence: CDR1 SNHLY, CDR2 FYNNEI. TCRdb keeps only in-frame clones here, not all; method: immunoSEQ multiplex PCR. The table records roughly 20,000 clones, around 84% of them present only once. The clonotype originates from a man aged 35 to 69 with stage I lung adenocarcinoma. The input for sequencing was peripheral blood, taken before any cancer treatment. V and J are TRBV2 and TRBJ1-4; 7 bases fit TRBD1. DNA of the CDR3: TGTGCCAGCAACCGATGGGGGGGACAGAATGAAAAACTGTTTTTT. It is translated as CASNRWGGQNEKLFF.